This T cell receptor beta chain was captured in a study of T cells in Graves' hyperthyroidism and ophthalmopathy. Overall study results and limits: Among clonotypes expanded in thyroid above 0.001, most were also found in blood.

The length of the CDR3 is 14 residues. Trimming shortened V by 2 bases and J by 4 bases, and 13 bases separated the two germline ends. CDR1 is DFQATT, CDR2 SNEGSKA, per germline (reference sequence). In making diagnoses, clinical symptoms, serum thyroxine and TRAb, thyroid ultrasound and orbital computed tomography were all used. About this clonotype itself: No antigen is known for it.

TCR beta CDR3 sequences were amplified from RNA transcripts. HTBI primers were the set used in a first-round RT-PCR of the TCR CDR3. MiXCR, applied by TCRdb to the multiplex PCR reads, yields one record per CDR3 protein. The table includes 300,000 to 450,000 distinct CDR3 sequences, 11% to 15% detected once. J is TRBJ2-3 and V is TRBV20-1; TRBD2 is a possible D gene (6 bases). The source material was blood. This clonotype was sampled from a woman aged 55-75 years with Graves' hyperthyroidism. This chain's CDR3 is CSARYGGNADTQYF. Here the CDR3 DNA reads TGCAGTGCTAGATATGGCGGGAACGCAGATACGCAGTATTTT.